The 20 T cell receptor beta chains listed next were all sequenced from one sample in a study of blood T cell repertoires in COVID-19. Sequencing was performed with immunoSEQ multiplex PCR; in TCRdb, only in-frame clones are kept and a portion is missing. This table has over 40,000 clones, approximately 86% appearing once. Sequenced sample: peripheral blood. All receptors come from a man aged 40-55 years with acute or convalescent COVID-19.

The genes are TRBV7-9 and TRBJ1-2; 8 bases are shared with TRBD1. V lost 6 bases and J lost 9; bases outside the gene matches: 18. Looked up from germline, CDR1 is SEHNR and CDR2 is FQNEAQ (reference sequence). This CDR3 region has 16 residues. CDR3 in amino acids: CASSSDGQGRFRSYTF. Written as DNA, the CDR3 is TGTGCCAGCAGTTCAGACGGACAGGGCCGGTTCCGGAGCTACACCTTC.

CDR3 DNA sequence: TGCGCCAGCAGCTGGACAGGGAGGGAAGAGACCCAGTACTTC. It is translated as CASSWTGREETQYF. This chain joins TRBV5-1 and TRBJ2-5; weak D call: TRBD1 (8 bases). The V end was cut by 3 bases, the J end by 3 bases, with 12 bases between. The CDR3 is 14 residues long. Looked up from germline, CDR1 is SGHRS and CDR2 is YFSETQ.

This clone was detected only a few times. This chain joins TRBV5-1 and TRBJ1-2; the D gene is possibly TRBD1 (6 bases). The CDR3 covers 13 residues. CDR1 and CDR2 (germline): SGHRS, YFSETQ. V dropped 4 bases and J dropped 4 bases, with 11 bases sitting between them. CDR3 residues: CASSTGQLYGYTF. Here the CDR3 DNA reads TGCGCCAGCAGCACCGGACAGCTCTATGGCTACACCTTC. Full variable domain (rest looked up from reference TRBV5-1 and TRBJ1-2): KAGVTQTPRYLIKTRGQQVTLSCSPISGHRSVSWYQQTPGQGLQFLFEYFSETQRNKGNFPGRFSGRQFSNSRSEMNVSTLELGDSALYLCASSTGQLYGYTFGSGTRLTVV.

The V call is TRBV2, the J call TRBJ1-1, with D tentatively TRBD1 (5 bases). V was shortened by 6 bases and J by 3 bases, with 14 bases between the two germline ends. CDR1 is SNHLY, CDR2 FYNNEI, per germline. CDR3 length: 14 residues. CDR3 in DNA: TGTGCCAGCAGGGTCCAGGGTTTGCACACTGAAGCTTTCTTT. Its translation is CASRVQGLHTEAFF.

The rearrangement uses TRBV30 and TRBJ2-6; possible D gene TRBD2, 6 bases. Germline V gives CDR1 GTSNPN, CDR2 SVGIG (reference sequence). V gave up 0 bases and J gave up 0 bases, with 12 bases separating them. The CDR3 has 17 amino acids. CDR3 sequence reads: CAWSVGGAPSGANVLTF. DNA of the CDR3: TGTGCCTGGAGTGTGGGGGGTGCCCCCTCTGGGGCCAACGTCCTGACTTTC.

The V gene is TRBV6-1, the J gene TRBJ1-2; 7 positions agree with TRBD1. The germline CDR1 and CDR2 sequences are MNHNS and SASEGT. Trimming took 4 bases from V and 0 from J; bases not matched to a gene: 8. The CDR3 has 16 amino acids. The CDR3 DNA sequence: TGTGCCAGCAGTGTTAGAGGGGACAGAGCTAACTATGGCTACACCTTC. It encodes CASSVRGDRANYGYTF.

In its sample, this clone was seen once. This rearrangement joins TRBV7-9 to TRBJ1-1; no reliable D call. Germline V CDR1 and CDR2: SEHNR, FQNEAQ (reference sequence). This CDR3 contains 14 residues. Trimming took 5 bases from V and 4 from J, leaving 14 bases between them. CDR3 sequence reads: CASSPLPRGTEAFF. CDR3 sequence (DNA): TGTGCCAGCAGCCCCCTACCTCGGGGCACTGAAGCTTTCTTT.

This chain links TRBV5-4 with TRBJ2-6; no definite D call. The CDR3 is 15 amino acids. Trimming shortened V by 4 bases and J by 0 bases, and 8 bases separated the two germline ends. Germline CDR1 and CDR2: SGHNT and YYREEE (reference sequence). The CDR3 sequence is CASSRYNSGANVLTF. The DNA for the CDR3 is TGTGCCAGCAGCAGATACAACTCTGGGGCCAACGTCCTGACTTTC.

This chain joins TRBV2 and TRBJ1-6; D unclear. The V gene lost 7 bases and the J gene lost 9 bases, with 13 bases spanning the gap. The CDR3 is made up of 13 amino acids. Germline lookup yields CDR1 SNHLY and CDR2 FYNNEI. CDR3 DNA sequence: TGTGCCAGCACGCGGGGAATAGGTTCACCCCTCCACTTT. This translates into CASTRGIGSPLHF.

The J gene is TRBJ2-7, the V gene TRBV20-1, with D perhaps matching TRBD2 (6 bases). Germline-derived CDR1 and CDR2 are DFQATT and SNEGSKA (reference sequence). The CDR3 has 11 amino acids. The ends were cut back, 3 bases at V and 5 bases at J, with 8 bases in the middle. The CDR3 loop reads CSARGGDEQYV. CDR3 DNA: TGCAGTGCTAGGGGGGGTGACGAGCAGTACGTC.

The V gene is TRBV2, the J gene TRBJ2-1, with TRBD1 identical over 7 bases. CDR3 length: 15 amino acids. Germline lookup yields CDR1 SNHLY and CDR2 FYNNEI. Losses at the gene ends were 6 bases for V and 0 bases for J; bases not matched to a gene: 5. CDR3 coding DNA: TGTGCCAGCAGCAAACAGGGGAGCTCCTACAATGAGCAGTTCTTC. Translated, it gives CASSKQGSSYNEQFF.

The chain employs TRBV2 and TRBJ2-2; tentative D call: TRBD1 (6 bases). This CDR3 region has 15 residues. Trimming cost V 4 bases and J 5 bases, with 14 bases left between them. Germline CDR1 reads SNHLY; CDR2 reads FYNNEI. The CDR3 sequence: CASSGQVSRTGELFF. DNA for the CDR3: TGTGCCAGCAGTGGACAGGTCTCAAGGACCGGGGAGCTGTTTTTT.

The chain combines TRBV6-5 with TRBJ2-4, with 10 bases fitting TRBD1. The CDR3 runs 15 residues. V lost 8 bases, J lost 0 bases, and 4 bases stayed unmatched. Germline V gene lookup returns CDR1 MNHEY and CDR2 SVGAGI. The CDR3 DNA is TGTGCCAGCCGACAGGGGGCGATAGCCAAAAACATTCAGTACTTC. It is translated as CASRQGAIAKNIQYF.

DNA for the CDR3: TGTGCCAGCAGCCAGGTTCTAGCGGGAGGGAACACCGGGGAGCTGTTTTTT. Protein: CASSQVLAGGNTGELFF. The chain has TRBV4-2 and TRBJ2-2; the match to TRBD2 covers 11 bases. The germline gives CDR1 LGHNA, CDR2 YNFKEQ. Trimming took 3 bases from V and 1 from J; bases not matched to a gene: 4. This CDR3 is built from 17 residues.

The rearrangement links TRBV7-2 to TRBJ1-4; tentatively, D is TRBD1 (6 bases). Trimming shortened V by 6 bases and J by 3 bases, and 11 bases separated the two germline ends. Germline CDR1 is SGHTA and CDR2 is FQGNSA. The CDR3 is 14 residues long. CDR3 amino acids: CASRKDSSNEKLFF. As DNA, the CDR3 is TGTGCCAGCAGAAAGGACAGTTCTAATGAAAAACTGTTTTTT.

The chain employs TRBV18 and TRBJ1-3; 7 nucleotides align to TRBD1. Germline V gene sequence: CDR1 KGHSH, CDR2 LQKENI. The junction had 5 bases not matched to a gene; V was cut back by 2 bases and J by 7 bases. There are 14 residues in the CDR3. In DNA form, the CDR3 reads TGTGCCAGCTCACCAGGAGGACAGGTCAACACCATATATTTT. It specifies CASSPGGQVNTIYF.

This rearrangement joins TRBV27 to TRBJ1-1, with D unclear. V lost 2 bases, J lost 6 bases, and 16 bases lay in between. The CDR3 extends over 15 amino acids. Germline V lookup: CDR1 MNHEY, CDR2 SMNVEV (reference sequence). The CDR3 coding sequence is TGTGCCAGCAGTTTAGAGGCAGGCCCGAGGGCTGAAGCTTTCTTT. It specifies CASSLEAGPRAEAFF.

This clone was detected only a few times. The chain combines TRBV7-9 with TRBJ1-2; unclear D gene. In germline, CDR1 is SEHNR, CDR2 FQNEAQ (reference sequence). The ends were cut back, 1 base at V and 6 bases at J, with 9 bases in the middle. The CDR3 contains 13 residues. As DNA, the CDR3 is TGTGCCAGCAGCTTAGACTACGGGGATGGCTACACCTTC. It specifies CASSLDYGDGYTF.

The rearrangement links TRBV3-1 (or the pseudogene TRBV3-2) to TRBJ1-4, with 7 bases matching TRBD1. The CDR3 is 15 residues long. With V trimmed by 4 bases and J by 3 bases, 5 bases remained unmatched. Germline V gene data show CDR1 as LGHDT and CDR2 as YNNKEL (reference sequence). The CDR3 is CASSPTGLPNEKLFF. CDR3 in DNA: TGTGCCAGCAGCCCGACAGGGTTACCTAATGAAAAACTGTTTTTT.

The sample holds one count of this clone. The J gene is TRBJ1-1, the V gene TRBV5-4, with a possible D match to TRBD1 (6 bases). The CDR3 is made up of 14 amino acids. Germline V CDR1 and CDR2: SGHNT, YYREEE (reference sequence). The V end was cut by 1 base, the J end by 5 bases, with 12 bases between. CDR3 coding DNA: TGTGCCAGCAGCTTGCAGGGGAGGGGAACTGAAGCTTTCTTT. The encoded protein is CASSLQGRGTEAFF.